The present TCR beta chain was sequenced within a study of blood T cells in healthy people across ages. Study outcomes and limitations: Diversity of TCR beta per million T cells declined in a roughly linear way with age.

Each donor supplied 7.5 to 10 milliliters of peripheral blood. The CDR3 covers 18 residues. In germline, CDR1 is PRHDT, CDR2 FYEKMQ (reference sequence). Concerning this clonotype: Its specificity is not known.

Then a second PCR, running roughly 6 to 11 cycles, was carried out with a sample-barcoded 5' primer and a J-beta primer mix. Each cDNA was tagged by a template-switch adaptor containing 12 random nucleotides. Each CDR3 protein gets one entry after TCRdb re-called the 5' RACE reads with MiXCR. The profile shows 800,000 to 1,300,000 distinct CDR3 sequences, about 25% of them singletons. The same data also went into a second study, on T cells of mothers and their children. That work states: Every mother produced more than 8.5 million TCR beta CDR3 reads, whereas every child provided around 3 million.

The sequenced sample consisted of blood. The source of this sequence is a girl aged 2 to 9 in good health. This chain joins TRBV13 and TRBJ2-3; TRBD1 matches at 9 bases. The end of the DNA is better explained by TRBJ2-5, so the J call may be wrong. CDR3 in amino acids: CASSYAVPGQGDWETQYF. For the CDR3, the DNA is TGTGCCAGCAGCTACGCCGTCCCGGGACAGGGCGATTGGGAGACCCAGTACTTC.